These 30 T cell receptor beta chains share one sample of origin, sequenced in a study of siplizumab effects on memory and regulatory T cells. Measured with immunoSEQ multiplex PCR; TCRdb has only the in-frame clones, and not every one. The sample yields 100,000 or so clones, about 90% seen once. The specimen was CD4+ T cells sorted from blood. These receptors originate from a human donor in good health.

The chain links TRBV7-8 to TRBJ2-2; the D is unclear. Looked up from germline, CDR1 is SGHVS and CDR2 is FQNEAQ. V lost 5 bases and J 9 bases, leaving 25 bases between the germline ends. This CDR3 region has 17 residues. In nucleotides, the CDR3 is TGTGCCAGCAGCGAAGTTGGGGTAAAGGGATCCCACCGGGAGCTGTTTTTT. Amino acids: CASSEVGVKGSHRELFF.

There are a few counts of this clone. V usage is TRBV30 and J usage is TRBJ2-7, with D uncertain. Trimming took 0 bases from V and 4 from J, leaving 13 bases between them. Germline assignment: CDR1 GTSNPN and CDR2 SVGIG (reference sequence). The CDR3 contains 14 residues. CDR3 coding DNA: TGTGCCTGGAGTGTCTGGAACGCTGTTTACGAGCAGTACTTC. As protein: CAWSVWNAVYEQYF.

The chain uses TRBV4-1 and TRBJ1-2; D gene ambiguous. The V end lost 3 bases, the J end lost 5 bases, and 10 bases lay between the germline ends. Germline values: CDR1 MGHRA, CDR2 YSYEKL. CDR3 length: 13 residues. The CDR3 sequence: CASSHGSEYGYTF. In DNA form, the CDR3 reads TGCGCCAGCAGCCACGGCTCGGAGTATGGCTACACCTTC.

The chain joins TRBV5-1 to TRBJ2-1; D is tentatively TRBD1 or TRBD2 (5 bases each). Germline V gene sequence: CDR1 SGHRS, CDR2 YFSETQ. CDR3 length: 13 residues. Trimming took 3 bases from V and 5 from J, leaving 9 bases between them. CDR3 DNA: TGCGCCAGCAGCTCGGGACGGAACAATGAGCAGTTCTTC. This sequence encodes CASSSGRNNEQFF.

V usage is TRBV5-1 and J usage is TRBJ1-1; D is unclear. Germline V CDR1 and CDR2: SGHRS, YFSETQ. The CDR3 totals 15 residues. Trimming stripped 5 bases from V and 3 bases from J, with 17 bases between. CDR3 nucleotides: TGCGCCAGCAGTCGAAGCGATCCGAGGGACACTGAAGCTTTCTTT. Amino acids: CASSRSDPRDTEAFF.

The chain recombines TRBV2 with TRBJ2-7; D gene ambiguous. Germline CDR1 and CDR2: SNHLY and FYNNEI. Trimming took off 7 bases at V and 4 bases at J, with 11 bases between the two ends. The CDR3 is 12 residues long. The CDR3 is CASKTDLYEQYF. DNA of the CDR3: TGTGCCAGCAAAACAGATCTTTACGAGCAGTACTTC.

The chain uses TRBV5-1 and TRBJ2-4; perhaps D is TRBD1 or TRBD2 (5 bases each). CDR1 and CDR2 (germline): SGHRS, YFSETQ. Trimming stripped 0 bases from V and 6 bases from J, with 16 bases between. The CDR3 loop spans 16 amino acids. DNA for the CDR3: TGCGCCAGCAGCTTGGGGGGGACCACCTCCACAAACATTCAGTACTTC. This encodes CASSLGGTTSTNIQYF. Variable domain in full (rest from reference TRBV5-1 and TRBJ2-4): KAGVTQTPRYLIKTRGQQVTLSCSPISGHRSVSWYQQTPGQGLQFLFEYFSETQRNKGNFPGRFSGRQFSNSRSEMNVSTLELGDSALYLCASSLGGTTSTNIQYFGAGTRLSVL.

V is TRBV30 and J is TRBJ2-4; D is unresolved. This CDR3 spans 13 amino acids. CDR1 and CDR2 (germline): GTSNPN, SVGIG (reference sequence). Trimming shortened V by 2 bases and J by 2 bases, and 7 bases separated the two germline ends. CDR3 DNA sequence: TGTGCCTGGAGTCAGGTATCCAAAAACATTCAGTACTTC. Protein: CAWSQVSKNIQYF.

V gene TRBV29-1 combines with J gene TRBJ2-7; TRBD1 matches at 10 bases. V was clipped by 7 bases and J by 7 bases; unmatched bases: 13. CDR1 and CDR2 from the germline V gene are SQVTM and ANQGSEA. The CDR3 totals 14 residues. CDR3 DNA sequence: TGCAGCGGTAGTGTGGGACAGGGGCAAAGGGAGCAGTACTTC. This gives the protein CSGSVGQGQREQYF.

DNA of the CDR3: TGCGCCAGCAGCCAACCTTATCAAGACAGAAATGCCTACGAGCAGTACTTC. It codes for CASSQPYQDRNAYEQYF. The chain is built from TRBV4-1 and TRBJ2-7; maybe TRBD1 (5 bases). The CDR3 runs to 17 residues. Germline V gives CDR1 MGHRA, CDR2 YSYEKL. Trimming removed 2 bases at V and 2 bases at J, with 19 bases between.

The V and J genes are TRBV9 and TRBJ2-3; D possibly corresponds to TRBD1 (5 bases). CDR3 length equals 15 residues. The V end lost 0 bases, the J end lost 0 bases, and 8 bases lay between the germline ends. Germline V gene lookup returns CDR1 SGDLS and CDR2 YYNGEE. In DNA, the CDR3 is TGTGCCAGCAGCGTAGTAGACAGTAGCACAGATACGCAGTATTTT. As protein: CASSVVDSSTDTQYF. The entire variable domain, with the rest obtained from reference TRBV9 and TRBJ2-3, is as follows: DSGVTQTPKHLITATGQRVTLRCSPRSGDLSVYWYQQSLDQGLQFLIQYYNGEERAKGNILERFSAQQFPDLHSELNLSSLELGDSALYFCASSVVDSSTDTQYFGPGTRLTVL.

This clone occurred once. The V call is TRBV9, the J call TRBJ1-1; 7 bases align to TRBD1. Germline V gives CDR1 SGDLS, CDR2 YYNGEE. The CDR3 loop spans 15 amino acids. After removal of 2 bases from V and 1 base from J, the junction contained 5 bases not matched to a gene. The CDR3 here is CASSVRDSRNTEAFF. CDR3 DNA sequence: TGTGCCAGCAGCGTCCGGGACAGTAGGAACACTGAAGCTTTCTTT.

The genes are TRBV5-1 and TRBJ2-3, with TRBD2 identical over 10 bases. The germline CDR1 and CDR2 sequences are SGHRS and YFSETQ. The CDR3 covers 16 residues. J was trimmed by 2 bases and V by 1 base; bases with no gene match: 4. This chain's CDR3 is CASSLSLAGYTDTQYF. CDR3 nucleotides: TGCGCCAGCAGCTTGTCACTAGCGGGGTACACAGATACGCAGTATTTT.

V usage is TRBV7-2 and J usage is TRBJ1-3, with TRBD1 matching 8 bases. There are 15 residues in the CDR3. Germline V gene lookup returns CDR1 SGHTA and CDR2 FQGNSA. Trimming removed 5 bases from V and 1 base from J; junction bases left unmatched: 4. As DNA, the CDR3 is TGTGCCAGCAGCAAAGGGACAGGATCTGGAAACACCATATATTTT. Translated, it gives CASSKGTGSGNTIYF.

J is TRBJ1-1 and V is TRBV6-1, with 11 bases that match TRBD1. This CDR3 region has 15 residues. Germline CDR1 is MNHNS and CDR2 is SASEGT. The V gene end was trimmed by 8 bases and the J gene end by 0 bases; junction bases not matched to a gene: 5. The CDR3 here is CASGQGAPMNTEAFF. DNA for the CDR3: TGTGCCAGCGGACAGGGGGCCCCGATGAACACTGAAGCTTTCTTT.

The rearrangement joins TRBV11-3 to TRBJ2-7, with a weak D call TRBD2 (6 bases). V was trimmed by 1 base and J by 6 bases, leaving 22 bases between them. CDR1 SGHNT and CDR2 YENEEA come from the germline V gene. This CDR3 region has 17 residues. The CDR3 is CASSLGDSSLDSVEQYF. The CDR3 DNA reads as TGTGCCAGCAGCTTAGGGGACTCGAGTCTAGACAGCGTCGAGCAGTACTTC.

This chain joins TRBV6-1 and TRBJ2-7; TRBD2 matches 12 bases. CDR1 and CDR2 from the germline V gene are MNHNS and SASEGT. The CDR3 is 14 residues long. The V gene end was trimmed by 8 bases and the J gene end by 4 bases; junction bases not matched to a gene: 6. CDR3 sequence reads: CASSPGTSGYEQYF. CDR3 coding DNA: TGTGCCAGCTCCCCCGGGACTAGCGGGTACGAGCAGTACTTC.

This CDR3 reads CASSPRTVDYGYTF. In DNA, the CDR3 is TGTGCCAGCTCACCCCGGACAGTCGACTATGGCTACACCTTC. The V call is TRBV18, the J call TRBJ1-2; TRBD1 is a possible D gene (6 bases). Germline V CDR1 and CDR2: KGHSH, LQKENI. The CDR3 is 14 residues long. With 3 bases removed from V and 3 bases from J, the gap between germline ends came to 11 bases.

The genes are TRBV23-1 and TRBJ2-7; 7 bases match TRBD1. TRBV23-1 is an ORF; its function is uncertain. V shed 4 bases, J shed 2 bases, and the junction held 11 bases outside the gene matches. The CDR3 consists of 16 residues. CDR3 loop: CASSPLRQGPTYEQYF. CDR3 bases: TGCGCCAGCAGTCCCCTCCGACAGGGACCTACCTACGAGCAGTACTTC.

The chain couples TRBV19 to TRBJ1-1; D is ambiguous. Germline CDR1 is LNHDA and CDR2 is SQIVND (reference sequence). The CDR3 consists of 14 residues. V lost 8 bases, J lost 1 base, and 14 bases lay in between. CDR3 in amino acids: CASQRADQNTEAFF. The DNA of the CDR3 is TGTGCCAGTCAAAGGGCGGATCAGAACACTGAAGCTTTCTTT.

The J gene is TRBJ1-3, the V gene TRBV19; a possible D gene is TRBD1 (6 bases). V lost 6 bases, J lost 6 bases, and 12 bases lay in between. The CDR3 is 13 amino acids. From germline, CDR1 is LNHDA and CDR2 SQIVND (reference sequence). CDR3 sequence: CASSRQVENTIYF. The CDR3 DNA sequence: TGTGCCAGTAGCAGACAGGTCGAAAACACCATATATTTT.

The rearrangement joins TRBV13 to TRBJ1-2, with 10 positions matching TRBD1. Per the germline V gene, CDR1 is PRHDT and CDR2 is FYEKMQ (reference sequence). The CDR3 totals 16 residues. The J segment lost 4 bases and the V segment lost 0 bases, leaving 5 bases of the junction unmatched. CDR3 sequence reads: CASSLGTGGLFYGYTF. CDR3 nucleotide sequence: TGTGCCAGCAGCTTAGGGACAGGGGGCCTCTTCTATGGCTACACCTTC.

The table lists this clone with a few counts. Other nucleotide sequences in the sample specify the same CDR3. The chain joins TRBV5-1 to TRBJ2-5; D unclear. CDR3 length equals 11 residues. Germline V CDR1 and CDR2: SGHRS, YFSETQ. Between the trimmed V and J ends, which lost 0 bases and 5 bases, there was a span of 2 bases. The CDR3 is CASSLAETQYF. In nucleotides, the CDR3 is TGCGCCAGCAGCTTGGCCGAGACCCAGTACTTC.

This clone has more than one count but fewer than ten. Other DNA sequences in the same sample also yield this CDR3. The CDR3 protein is CASRQRESYEQYF. CDR3 coding DNA: TGTGCCAGCAGACAGCGGGAGTCCTACGAGCAGTACTTC. V usage is TRBV6-6 and J usage is TRBJ2-7; 8 positions match TRBD2. V lost 6 bases and J lost 1; bases outside the gene matches: 2. Germline lookup yields CDR1 MNHNY and CDR2 SVGAGI (reference sequence). The CDR3 extends over 13 amino acids.

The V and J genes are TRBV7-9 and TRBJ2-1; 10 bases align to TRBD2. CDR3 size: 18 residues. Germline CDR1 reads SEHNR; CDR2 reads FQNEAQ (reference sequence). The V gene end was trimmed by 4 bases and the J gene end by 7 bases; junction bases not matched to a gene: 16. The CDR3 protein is CASSSTPRPGLATNEQFF. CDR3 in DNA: TGTGCCAGCAGCTCTACACCGCGACCGGGACTAGCGACAAATGAGCAGTTCTTC. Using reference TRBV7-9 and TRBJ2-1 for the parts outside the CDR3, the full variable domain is DTGVSQNPRHKITKRGQNVTFRCDPISEHNRLYWYRQTLGQGPEFLTYFQNEAQLEKSRLLSDRFSAERPKGSFSTLEIQRTEQGDSAMYLCASSSTPRPGLATNEQFFGPGTRLTVL.

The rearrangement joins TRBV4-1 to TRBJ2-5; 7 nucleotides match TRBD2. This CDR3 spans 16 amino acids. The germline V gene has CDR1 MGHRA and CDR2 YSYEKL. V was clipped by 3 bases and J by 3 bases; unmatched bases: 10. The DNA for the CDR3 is TGCGCCAGCAGCCACCCCGGGACTACATTAGAAGAGACCCAGTACTTC. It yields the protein CASSHPGTTLEETQYF.

The CDR3 nucleotides read TGTGCCAGTAGTATTCGGGGACCCGGGGAGCTGTTTTTT. This codes for CASSIRGPGELFF. The chain uses TRBV19 and TRBJ2-2, with D possibly called TRBD1 or TRBD2 (5 bases each). Germline V lookup: CDR1 LNHDA, CDR2 SQIVND (reference sequence). Trimming took off 3 bases at V and 6 bases at J, with 8 bases between the two ends. This CDR3 region has 13 residues.

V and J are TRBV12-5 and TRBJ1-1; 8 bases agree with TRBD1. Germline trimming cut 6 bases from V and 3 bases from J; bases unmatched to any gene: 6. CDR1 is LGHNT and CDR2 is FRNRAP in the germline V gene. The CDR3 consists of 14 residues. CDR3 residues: CASGQGGGDTEAFF. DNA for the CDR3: TGTGCTAGTGGACAGGGGGGAGGAGACACTGAAGCTTTCTTT.

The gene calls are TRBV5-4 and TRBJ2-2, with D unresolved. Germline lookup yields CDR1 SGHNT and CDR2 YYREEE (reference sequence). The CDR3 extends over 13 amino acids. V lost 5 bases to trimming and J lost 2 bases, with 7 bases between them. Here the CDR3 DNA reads TGTGCCAGCAGACTTATTAACACCGGGGAGCTGTTTTTT. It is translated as CASRLINTGELFF.

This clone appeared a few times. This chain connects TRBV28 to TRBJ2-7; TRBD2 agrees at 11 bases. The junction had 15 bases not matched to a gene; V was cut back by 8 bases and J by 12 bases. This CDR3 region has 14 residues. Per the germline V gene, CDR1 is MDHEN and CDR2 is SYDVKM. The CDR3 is CASQETSGTLRGYF. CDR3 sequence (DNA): TGTGCCAGCCAGGAGACTAGCGGGACCCTACGAGGGTACTTC.